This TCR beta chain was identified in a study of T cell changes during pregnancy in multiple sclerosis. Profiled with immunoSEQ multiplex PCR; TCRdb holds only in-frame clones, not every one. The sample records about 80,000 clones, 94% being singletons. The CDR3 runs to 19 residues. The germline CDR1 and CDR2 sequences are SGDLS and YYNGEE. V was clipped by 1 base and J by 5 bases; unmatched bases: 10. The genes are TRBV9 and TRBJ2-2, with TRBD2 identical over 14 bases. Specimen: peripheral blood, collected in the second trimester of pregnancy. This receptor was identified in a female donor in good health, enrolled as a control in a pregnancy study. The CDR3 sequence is CASSVSDRGTSGRTGELFF. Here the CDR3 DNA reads TGTGCCAGCAGCGTATCGGACAGGGGGACTAGCGGGAGAACCGGGGAGCTGTTTTTT.